This is a list of T cell receptor beta chains from one sample in a study of blood T cell repertoires in COVID-19. Assay used: immunoSEQ multiplex PCR; TCRdb lists only in-frame clones, some missing. The data contain 120,000 to 150,000 clones, 84% of them singletons. Sequencing was performed on peripheral blood. The receptors shown here come from a young man with COVID-19, enrolled during active disease. Both conserved end residues are part of each CDR3. A D gene is named only where the DNA matches it firmly. Size tells how often a clone was seen (once, few, many) or the class of an expanded clone, and some rows leave it out.

clone_size: NA
v_call: TRBV4-1
d_call: NA
j_call: TRBJ2-1
cdr3_nt: TGCGCCAGCAGCCAAGCTAATATGGGAACAGGGTACAATGAGCAGTTCTTC
cdr3_aa: CASSQANMGTGYNEQFF

clone_size: NA
v_call: TRBV7-2
d_call: NA
j_call: TRBJ2-1
cdr3_nt: TGTGCCAGCAGCTTGGACATCAGCTCCTACAATGAGCAGTTCTTC
cdr3_aa: CASSLDISSYNEQFF

clone_size: once
v_call: TRBV6-2/TRBV6-3
d_call: NA
j_call: TRBJ2-3
cdr3_nt: TGTGCCAGCAGTCGTCAGCGGGATACGCAGTATTTT
cdr3_aa: CASSRQRDTQYF

clone_size: NA
v_call: TRBV4-2
d_call: NA
j_call: TRBJ1-4
cdr3_nt: TGTGCCAGCAGCCAAAATACAGAAAAACTGTTTTTT
cdr3_aa: CASSQNTEKLFF

clone_size: NA
v_call: TRBV27
d_call: NA
j_call: TRBJ1-2
cdr3_nt: TGTGCCAGCAGTTTTGCGAGGGCCCAAGCTAACTATGGCTACACCTTC
cdr3_aa: CASSFARAQANYGYTF

clone_size: NA
v_call: TRBV18
d_call: TRBD2
j_call: TRBJ2-7
cdr3_nt: TGTGCCAGCTCACCGGGGGGGGACGAGCAGTACTTC
cdr3_aa: CASSPGGDEQYF

clone_size: NA
v_call: TRBV19
d_call: NA
j_call: TRBJ1-1
cdr3_nt: TGTGCCAGTAGTATACAGGGAATGACTGAAGCTTTCTTT
cdr3_aa: CASSIQGMTEAFF

clone_size: NA
v_call: TRBV12-2
d_call: NA
j_call: TRBJ2-7
cdr3_nt: TGTGCAAGTCGTTCCGGACAGGGTGTAGAGCAGTACTTC
cdr3_aa: CASRSGQGVEQYF

clone_size: NA
v_call: TRBV20-1
d_call: NA
j_call: TRBJ1-6
cdr3_nt: TGCAGTGCTAGTAATGTACAGGGTAGGGCTTCACCCCTCCACTTT
cdr3_aa: CSASNVQGRASPLHF

clone_size: NA
v_call: TRBV11-2
d_call: NA
j_call: TRBJ1-1
cdr3_nt: TGTGCCAGCAGCTTAAGGGTCAAGGACAAAGCTTTCTTT
cdr3_aa: CASSLRVKDKAFF

clone_size: NA
v_call: TRBV28
d_call: NA
j_call: TRBJ2-6
cdr3_nt: TGTGCCAGCTTACTGGCTGGGGCCAACGTCCTGACTTTC
cdr3_aa: CASLLAGANVLTF

clone_size: NA
v_call: TRBV5-4
d_call: TRBD2
j_call: TRBJ2-1
cdr3_nt: TGTGCCAGCAGCTTGGCGGGACTAGCGGGAGGCGAGCAGTTCTTC
cdr3_aa: CASSLAGLAGGEQFF

clone_size: NA
v_call: TRBV10-3
d_call: TRBD1
j_call: TRBJ1-4
cdr3_nt: TGTGCCACCGGGACAGGGGTCGTGAGTGAAAAACTGTTTTTT
cdr3_aa: CATGTGVVSEKLFF

clone_size: NA
v_call: TRBV28
d_call: TRBD1
j_call: TRBJ2-3
cdr3_nt: TGTGCCAGCAGCCCCCGGGACAGGGATACGCAGTATTTT
cdr3_aa: CASSPRDRDTQYF

clone_size: NA
v_call: TRBV9
d_call: NA
j_call: TRBJ1-1
cdr3_nt: TGTGCCAGCAGTCAGGGCGGCACTGAAGCTTTCTTT
cdr3_aa: CASSQGGTEAFF

clone_size: NA
v_call: TRBV6-5
d_call: NA
j_call: TRBJ2-7
cdr3_nt: TGTGCCAGCAGCCGAGGCTTGACAGATCGCTACGAGCAGTACTTC
cdr3_aa: CASSRGLTDRYEQYF

clone_size: once
v_call: TRBV7-3
d_call: NA
j_call: TRBJ2-6
cdr3_nt: TGTGCCAGCAGTTCCGGACAGCAAACCTCTGGGGCCAACGTCCTGACTTTC
cdr3_aa: CASSSGQQTSGANVLTF

clone_size: few
v_call: TRBV28
d_call: NA
j_call: TRBJ2-3
cdr3_nt: TGTGCCAGCAGTGCAACTCCGCCGAAAACAGATACGCAGTATTTT
cdr3_aa: CASSATPPKTDTQYF

clone_size: NA
v_call: TRBV7-9
d_call: NA
j_call: TRBJ2-5
cdr3_nt: TGTGCCAGCAGCCTACAGGTCCAAGAGACCCAGTACTTC
cdr3_aa: CASSLQVQETQYF

clone_size: NA
v_call: TRBV7-9
d_call: TRBD2
j_call: TRBJ2-1
cdr3_nt: TGTGCCAGCAGCCCGAACCGGGGGACTAGACCTTACAATGAGCAGTTCTTC
cdr3_aa: CASSPNRGTRPYNEQFF

clone_size: NA
v_call: TRBV3-1/TRBV3-2
d_call: NA
j_call: TRBJ2-7
cdr3_nt: TGTGCCAGCAGCCAAGTGGGGGCAGGGTCGGTCTTAGGGCAGTACTTC
cdr3_aa: CASSQVGAGSVLGQYF

clone_size: NA
v_call: TRBV28
d_call: TRBD2
j_call: TRBJ2-7
cdr3_nt: TGTGCCAGCAGTTTCGGGGGGGCTCGGTACGAGCAGTACTTC
cdr3_aa: CASSFGGARYEQYF

clone_size: few
v_call: TRBV5-6
d_call: NA
j_call: TRBJ1-1
cdr3_nt: TGTGCCAGCAGCGATGACGGGGACACTGAAGCTTTCTTT
cdr3_aa: CASSDDGDTEAFF

clone_size: many
v_call: TRBV27
d_call: TRBD2
j_call: TRBJ2-7
cdr3_nt: TGTGCCATCTTCCTGTATGGGCTAGCGGGAGATCGGCTCCACGAGCAGTACTTC
cdr3_aa: CAIFLYGLAGDRLHEQYF

clone_size: NA
v_call: TRBV6-2/TRBV6-3
d_call: NA
j_call: TRBJ2-5
cdr3_nt: TGTGCCAGCAGTTCGGTCCGGTCGGGTATTAGGGAGACCCAGTACTTC
cdr3_aa: CASSSVRSGIRETQYF

clone_size: NA
v_call: TRBV7-9
d_call: NA
j_call: TRBJ1-6
cdr3_nt: TGTGCCGTATCGAACTCCGCCTCAGGGGATTCACCCCTCCACTTT
cdr3_aa: CAVSNSASGDSPLHF

clone_size: NA
v_call: TRBV7-2
d_call: NA
j_call: TRBJ1-2
cdr3_nt: TGTGCCAGCGCGAGGGCCTCCAACTATGGCTACACCTTC
cdr3_aa: CASARASNYGYTF

clone_size: few
v_call: TRBV28
d_call: NA
j_call: TRBJ1-1
cdr3_nt: TGTGCCAGCAGGAAGGGGATGAACACTGAAGCTTTCTTT
cdr3_aa: CASRKGMNTEAFF

clone_size: NA
v_call: TRBV21-1
d_call: NA
j_call: TRBJ2-1
cdr3_nt: TGTGCCAGCAGGAAGGCAGGGAGGAATGAGCAGTTCTTC
cdr3_aa: CASRKAGRNEQFF

clone_size: once
v_call: TRBV19
d_call: NA
j_call: TRBJ1-2
cdr3_nt: TGTGCCAGTAGATCTTCAAACACGGGCCCGGGGTATGGCTACACCTTC
cdr3_aa: CASRSSNTGPGYGYTF

clone_size: NA
v_call: TRBV27
d_call: TRBD2
j_call: TRBJ2-7
cdr3_nt: TGTGCCAGCAGTCCCCCTAGCGGGAGGGCCTACGAGCAGTACTTC
cdr3_aa: CASSPPSGRAYEQYF

clone_size: NA
v_call: TRBV7-2
d_call: TRBD1
j_call: TRBJ1-6
cdr3_nt: TGTGCCAGCAGCTCACCGACGGGACAGGGTGGTTCACCCCTCCACTTT
cdr3_aa: CASSSPTGQGGSPLHF